Each of the 27 T cell receptor beta chains below was sequenced from the same sample in a study of patients and donors after allogeneic stem cell transplantation. MiXCR was run by TCRdb on the RT-PCR reads, yielding one entry per CDR3 protein. The table has 920,000 or so distinct CDR3 sequences, about a sixth seen once; the top ten hold around 6%. The sample taken for sequencing was blood, either unsorted or a sorted T cell fraction (not recorded which). Receptors were obtained from a human donor who was either an allogeneic HSCT recipient or a stem cell or donor lymphocyte infusion donor (not recorded which). It is not recorded whose cells these are; they may come from a transplant donor.

The V call is TRBV6-5, the J call TRBJ2-1; possibly TRBD2 for D (6 bases). CDR1 MNHEY and CDR2 SVGAGI come from the germline V gene. This CDR3 comprises 15 residues. Trimming left V 2 bases short and J 7 bases short, with 15 bases between. As DNA, the CDR3 is TGTGCCAGCAGTTACACGGGACTGACGACGAATGAGCAGTTCTTC. It encodes CASSYTGLTTNEQFF.

There are a few counts of this clonotype. The chain has TRBV12-3 or TRBV12-4 and TRBJ2-4, with TRBD2 as a possible D gene (7 bases). V lost 10 bases and J lost 11, with 27 bases in between. The CDR3 totals 15 residues. CDR3 amino acids: CATRAGGGRLSVQYF. As DNA, the CDR3 is TGTGCCACGCGGGCTGGGGGGGGGCGCTTGTCGGTTCAGTACTTC.

The chain combines TRBV11-2 with TRBJ1-2, with D maybe TRBD1 (5 bases). Germline V lookup: CDR1 SGHAT, CDR2 FQNNGV. The V end was cut by 0 bases, the J end by 0 bases, with 14 bases between. There are 17 residues in the CDR3. This chain's CDR3 is CASSLDLGAGSNYGYTF. DNA of the CDR3: TGTGCCAGCAGCTTAGACCTAGGGGCGGGGTCTAACTATGGCTACACCTTC.

The rearrangement uses TRBV20-1 and TRBJ2-3, with 7 bases aligning to TRBD2. The CDR3 sequence is 17 residues long. The ends lost 0 bases at V and 2 bases at J; junction bases unmatched: 11. Germline assignment: CDR1 DFQATT and CDR2 SNEGSKA (reference sequence). The CDR3 nucleotides read TGCAGTGCTAGAGATTGGGAGCGGGGAGGACCCACAGATACGCAGTATTTT. Translation: CSARDWERGGPTDTQYF.

CDR3 nucleotide sequence: TGCAGCGTCACATTAGCCAAAAACATTCAGTACTTC. This encodes CSVTLAKNIQYF. The chain couples TRBV29-1 to TRBJ2-4; D is unclear. Trimming removed 6 bases at V and 0 bases at J, with 6 bases between. The CDR3 is 12 residues long. The V gene's germline CDR1 is SQVTM and CDR2 ANQGSEA.

V gene TRBV12-3 or TRBV12-4 combines with J gene TRBJ2-6; D is unclear. Between the trimmed V and J ends, which lost 6 bases and 0 bases, there was a span of 15 bases. CDR3 length: 17 residues. The DNA for the CDR3 is TGTGCCAGCAGCCCTATGGATCCGGGCTCTGGGGCCAACGTCCTGACTTTC. This gives the protein CASSPMDPGSGANVLTF.

This clonotype was seen repeatedly, ten times or more. V and J are TRBV7-9 and TRBJ2-4, with TRBD1 matching 7 bases. Per germline, CDR1 SEHNR and CDR2 FQNEAQ (reference sequence). Unmatched junction bases numbered 15, after V lost 5 bases and J lost 11 bases. The CDR3 is made up of 15 amino acids. Written as DNA, the CDR3 is TGTGCCAGCAGCCCCACGCTTGGACAGGATAATCTTCAGTACTTC. Encoded protein: CASSPTLGQDNLQYF.

This chain uses TRBV12-3 or TRBV12-4 with TRBJ1-1, with D possibly being TRBD1 (6 bases). This CDR3 is 17 amino acids long. The ends were cut back, 0 bases at V and 0 bases at J, with 14 bases in the middle. The CDR3: CASSLALVGQLNTEAFF. The DNA of the CDR3 is TGTGCCAGCAGTTTAGCGCTGGTAGGACAGTTGAACACTGAAGCTTTCTTT.

The V and J genes are TRBV2 and TRBJ2-3; 7 positions match TRBD2. Per the germline V gene, CDR1 is SNHLY and CDR2 is FYNNEI. CDR3 length equals 17 residues. After removal of 3 bases from V and 1 base from J, the junction contained 10 bases not matched to a gene. CDR3 sequence reads: CASSDRSTSARTDTQYF. The CDR3 bases are TGTGCCAGCAGTGACCGCTCAACTAGCGCACGCACAGATACGCAGTATTTT.

This clonotype came up a few times. The chain uses TRBV10-3 and TRBJ2-1; D may be TRBD2 (5 bases). The ends were cut back, 4 bases at V and 5 bases at J, with 12 bases in the middle. Germline CDR1 reads ENHRY; CDR2 reads SYGVKD. This CDR3 region has 14 residues. CDR3 DNA sequence: TGTGCCATCAGTGGCCCGGGGTCCAACAATGAGCAGTTCTTC. The encoded protein is CAISGPGSNNEQFF.

This chain uses TRBV7-9 with TRBJ1-4; TRBD1 might be the D (5 bases). The V end was cut by 8 bases, the J end by 0 bases, with 19 bases between. The CDR3 consists of 17 residues. The germline V gene has CDR1 SEHNR and CDR2 FQNEAQ (reference sequence). The CDR3 DNA reads TGTGCCAGCGTTGAACCTGGGGACTCAGCAACTAATGAAAAACTGTTTTTT. Its protein product is CASVEPGDSATNEKLFF.

The chain employs TRBV6-5 and TRBJ1-2; D unclear. V shed 0 bases and J shed 8 bases, with 10 bases lying between them. CDR3 length equals 13 residues. The germline V gene has CDR1 MNHEY and CDR2 SVGAGI. CDR3 coding DNA: TGTGCCAGCAGTTACTCGAATCAGCACGGCTACACCTTC. It yields the protein CASSYSNQHGYTF.

This clonotype has a handful of counts. The chain is built from TRBV20-1 and TRBJ2-1; 11 bases are a match to TRBD1. V dropped 5 bases and J dropped 6; count of bases not matched to a gene: 6. Germline assignment: CDR1 DFQATT and CDR2 SNEGSKA (reference sequence). CDR3 length: 14 amino acids. In DNA, the CDR3 is TGCAGTGCTCGCCGGGACAGGGGGACCAATGAGCAGTTCTTC. Protein product: CSARRDRGTNEQFF.

V usage is TRBV4-1 and J usage is TRBJ1-3, with no clear D. V was trimmed by 0 bases and J by 0 bases, leaving 9 bases between them. The CDR3 extends over 16 amino acids. Looked up from germline, CDR1 is MGHRA and CDR2 is YSYEKL. CDR3 bases: TGCGCCAGCAGCCAAGATGGAAGCTTCTCTGGAAACACCATATATTTT. Its protein product is CASSQDGSFSGNTIYF.

The chain is built from TRBV6-1 and TRBJ2-1; D unresolved. The CDR3 has 17 amino acids. Germline loops: CDR1 MNHNS, CDR2 SASEGT. V was trimmed by 5 bases and J by 0 bases, leaving 17 bases between them. In DNA form, the CDR3 reads TGTGCCAGCAGTCCGGCGGCGGTGCGGAGCTCCTACAATGAGCAGTTCTTC. Translated, it gives CASSPAAVRSSYNEQFF.

Notes on this clonotype: Sequence at one end of the junction differs from germline and may be a read error. The chain employs TRBV7-7 and TRBJ1-1, with a tentative D call TRBD1 (5 bases). Germline CDR1 is SSHAT and CDR2 is FNYEAQ (reference sequence). This CDR3 is 14 amino acids long. The CDR3 region is CASSSFPGRTEAFF. Written as DNA, the CDR3 is TGTGCTAGCAGCTCCTTTCCAGGGCGAACTGAAGCTTTCTTT.

The chain uses TRBV6-2 or TRBV6-3 and TRBJ1-1; 8 positions agree with TRBD1. In germline, CDR1 is MNHEY, CDR2 SVGEGT. With V trimmed by 4 bases and J by 10 bases, 11 bases remained unmatched. This CDR3 region has 14 residues. CDR3 nucleotide sequence: TGTGCCAGCAGTTCACAGGGGGTTACTGAAGGAGCTTTCTTT. As protein: CASSSQGVTEGAFF.

This chain joins TRBV27 and TRBJ2-2; possible D gene TRBD2, 6 bases. The CDR3 spans 18 residues. The germline V and J ends were trimmed by 3 bases and 1 base, with 18 bases remaining between them. CDR1 and CDR2 (germline): MNHEY, SMNVEV (reference sequence). CDR3 nucleotides: TGTGCCAGCAGTTTTTTTGGGACTGCTAATTTGAACACCGGGGAGCTGTTTTTT. Residues: CASSFFGTANLNTGELFF.

This sequence joins TRBV20-1 and TRBJ2-3, with TRBD1 identical over 11 bases. Germline-derived CDR1 and CDR2 are DFQATT and SNEGSKA (reference sequence). This CDR3 is 17 amino acids long. The ends lost 4 bases at V and 1 base at J; junction bases unmatched: 10. CDR3: CSAIKVWGQGGTDTQYF. As DNA, the CDR3 is TGCAGTGCTATAAAGGTTTGGGGACAGGGGGGCACAGATACGCAGTATTTT.

The CDR3 protein is CASSSTSGSPGTQYF. In DNA, the CDR3 is TGTGCCAGCAGCTCCACTAGCGGGAGCCCGGGGACGCAGTATTTT. The chain combines TRBV7-8 with TRBJ2-3; TRBD2 matches at 11 bases. Germline V gene sequence: CDR1 SGHVS, CDR2 FQNEAQ. V shed 4 bases and J 9 bases; nucleotides not matched to a gene: 9. CDR3 length: 15 residues. The whole variable domain, remainder taken from reference TRBV7-8 and TRBJ2-3, is GAGVSQSPRYKVAKRGQDVALRCDPISGHVSLFWYQQALGQGPEFLTYFQNEAQLDKSGLPSDRFFAERPEGSVSTLKIQRTQQEDSAVYLCASSSTSGSPGTQYFGPGTRLTVL.

The rearrangement uses TRBV24-1 and TRBJ1-2, with D perhaps matching TRBD1 (6 bases). The CDR3 extends over 15 amino acids. The ends were cut back, 0 bases at V and 8 bases at J, with 15 bases in the middle. Per the germline V gene, CDR1 is KGHDR and CDR2 is SFDVKD. The CDR3 nucleotides are TGTGCCACCAGTGATTTGTCAGGGGCCCTGGGCGGCTACACCTTC. Translated, it gives CATSDLSGALGGYTF.

This clonotype was seen a few times. The genes are TRBV5-1 and TRBJ2-1; 8 bases are shared with TRBD2. J was trimmed by 4 bases and V by 2 bases; bases with no gene match: 20. The CDR3 is 20 residues long. Germline lookup yields CDR1 SGHRS and CDR2 YFSETQ. In DNA form, the CDR3 reads TGCGCCAGCAGCTTAACAGGAGGGGATCGAACTAGCGGCAGATACAATGAGCAGTTCTTC. It is translated as CASSLTGGDRTSGRYNEQFF.

The CDR3 sequence: CSARLLGNQPQHF. DNA for the CDR3: TGCAGTGCTAGACTCCTGGGCAATCAGCCCCAGCATTTT. The V gene is TRBV20-1, the J gene TRBJ1-5; no clear D gene. Germline-derived CDR1 and CDR2 are DFQATT and SNEGSKA (reference sequence). This CDR3 comprises 13 residues. V gave up 2 bases and J gave up 2 bases, with 7 bases separating them.

This chain connects TRBV27 to TRBJ1-1; D ambiguous. CDR3 size: 13 residues. Trimming cost V 2 bases and J 5 bases, with 9 bases left between them. The germline gives CDR1 MNHEY, CDR2 SMNVEV (reference sequence). DNA for the CDR3: TGTGCCAGCAGTTTAGAAAAGGAGACTGAAGCTTTCTTT. This translates into CASSLEKETEAFF.

A few counts support this clonotype. This CDR3 reads CSARTGQGYNEQFF. CDR3 nucleotide sequence: TGCAGTGCTAGAACGGGACAGGGCTACAATGAGCAGTTCTTC. The chain recombines TRBV20-1 with TRBJ2-1; 9 nucleotides match TRBD1. From germline, CDR1 is DFQATT and CDR2 SNEGSKA (reference sequence). V was clipped by 2 bases and J by 3 bases; unmatched bases: 2. The CDR3 runs 14 residues.

This clonotype appeared a few times. The J gene is TRBJ2-1, the V gene TRBV20-1; weak D call: TRBD2 (5 bases). Trimming cost V 6 bases and J 8 bases, with 17 bases left between them. Germline CDR1 and CDR2: DFQATT and SNEGSKA (reference sequence). CDR3 length: 13 residues. CDR3 in amino acids: CSAPSFLDYEQFF. DNA for the CDR3: TGCAGTGCCCCCAGCTTCCTGGACTATGAGCAGTTCTTC.

This clonotype was detected ten times or more. The chain is built from TRBV29-1 and TRBJ2-1; TRBD2 matches 13 bases. In germline, CDR1 is SQVTM, CDR2 ANQGSEA. The junction had 18 bases not matched to a gene; V was cut back by 1 base and J by 0 bases. The CDR3 is 22 residues long. CDR3 sequence (DNA): TGCAGCGTTGAAGGCGAACCTTCCGGGACTAGCGGGAAGGGGAGCTCCTACAATGAGCAGTTCTTC. This sequence encodes CSVEGEPSGTSGKGSSYNEQFF.